This T cell receptor beta chain was sequenced during a study of beta chain features in type 1 diabetes. The isolated RNA, all of it, was reverse transcribed, so expressed TCRB transcripts were what got sequenced. Sequenced naive, central memory and regulatory T cell samples produced an average of around 3.5 million reads. The method was immunoSEQ multiplex PCR; TCRdb's version includes in-frame clones alone and lacks a portion of them. The sample gives under 450,000 clones, 14% of which show up once; 0.035% to 0.04% is in the top ten. There are many counts of this clone. The germline gives CDR1 GTSNPN, CDR2 SVGIG (reference sequence). V was shortened by 0 bases and J by 7 bases, with 12 bases between the two germline ends. There are 13 residues in the CDR3. Central memory, naive, regulatory and stem cell-like memory CD4+ cells were sorted by CD45RO/CCR7/CD25/CD127/CD95/CD27.

The specimen was naive CD4+ T cells from blood. This chain uses TRBV30 with TRBJ1-2; the D gene is possibly TRBD1 (5 bases). The source of this sequence is a man under 40 in good health. The CDR3 spells CAWSVAGISGYTF. The CDR3 coding sequence is TGTGCCTGGAGTGTGGCAGGGATATCTGGCTACACCTTC. The full variable domain, completed using reference TRBV30 and TRBJ1-2, is SQTIHQWPATLVQPVGSPLSLECTVEGTSNPNLYWYRQAAGRGLQLLFYSVGIGQISSEVPQNLSASRPQDRQFILSSKKLLLSDSGFYLCAWSVAGISGYTFGSGTRLTVV.